This TCR beta chain was captured by sequencing in a study of blood T cell repertoires in COVID-19. Study at large: Nucleic acid was either cDNA or gDNA, and it came from T cells, B-cell-depleted T cells, or PBMCs.

Germline trimming cut 7 bases from V and 6 bases from J; bases unmatched to any gene: 10. The CDR3 is 14 amino acids. Germline CDR1 is SNHLY and CDR2 is FYNNEI. TCRdb's table, derived via immunoSEQ multiplex PCR, lists solely in-frame clones and lacks some. Among around 300,000 clones listed, roughly 87% were seen once. The chain links TRBV2 to TRBJ2-7; 9 positions agree with TRBD1. This receptor was obtained from a man between 18 and 35 years old with active or convalescent COVID-19. Sequencing input: peripheral blood. As DNA, the CDR3 is TGTGCCAGCACAGGGGGACAGGGTCGATCCGAGCAGTACTTC. As protein: CASTGGQGRSEQYF.